This T cell receptor (beta chain) appears in the sequencing data of a study of blood T cell repertoires in COVID-19. In this sample, this clone turned up once. Deletions cut 6 bases from V and 1 base from J, with 21 bases between. The V gene's germline CDR1 is KGHSH and CDR2 LQKENI. CDR3 length: 18 amino acids. As processed by the authors: Estimation of nucleated cell counts relied on the amplification of reference gene primers. Libraries were prepared by immunoSEQ multiplex PCR; TCRdb keeps only in-frame clonotypes and omits some of them. Clone size and the V and J calls come from that table; the DNA yielded D and trimming. The data contain some 150,000 clones, roughly 83% of them singletons.

The J gene is TRBJ2-2, the V gene TRBV18, with a tentative D call TRBD1 (6 bases). The TCR originated in a woman older than 75 with acute or convalescent COVID-19. Material: peripheral blood. DNA of the CDR3: TGTGCCAGCTCCGTCTCCTCAGTAGGGGGATTGAACACCGGGGAGCTGTTTTTT. Protein sequence: CASSVSSVGGLNTGELFF.